Detailed here is one T cell receptor (beta chain). Sequencing was performed with immunoSEQ multiplex PCR; in TCRdb, only in-frame clones are kept and a portion is missing. The sample includes over 120,000 clones, around 73% of them seen just once. This entry belongs to a study of blood T cell repertoires in COVID-19. The wider study: In each case, the material was cDNA or gDNA derived from T cells, B-cell-depleted T cells, or PBMCs.

This TCR was recovered from a woman between 45 and 65 years old with active or convalescent COVID-19. The sequenced material came from peripheral blood.

The CDR3 sequence: CAWRGTVYGYTF. The CDR3 nucleotides are TGTGCCTGGAGAGGGACAGTCTATGGCTACACCTTC. This chain connects TRBV30 to TRBJ1-2, with 7 nucleotides matching TRBD1. This CDR3 has 12 residues. The junction had 2 bases not matched to a gene; V was cut back by 3 bases and J by 4 bases. Germline-derived CDR1 and CDR2 are GTSNPN and SVGIG (reference sequence).